This note documents a single T cell receptor beta chain sequence. In germline, CDR1 is MNHEY, CDR2 SVGAGI. The CDR3 runs to 15 residues. The ends lost 6 bases at V and 5 bases at J; junction bases unmatched: 12. This specimen belongs to a study of blood T cell repertoires in COVID-19. Study as a whole: Samples taken during acute and convalescent COVID-19 were collected in the United States, Italy and Spain. Sources were T cells, B-cell-depleted T cells, or PBMCs; the material itself was cDNA or gDNA.

Under the authors' procedure: The authors estimated nucleated cell counts from reference gene primer amplification. TCRdb keeps only in-frame clones here, not all; method: immunoSEQ multiplex PCR. V and J calls plus clone size are reproduced from that table; the DNA served to infer D and trimming. The sample consists of some 200,000 clones, less than 85% of them appearing once. This chain connects TRBV6-5 to TRBJ2-7; TRBD1 matches 8 bases. This TCR was recovered from a woman in her 70s with acute or convalescent COVID-19. Input material: peripheral blood. CDR3 protein: CASSEMRTGIDEQYF. CDR3 sequence (DNA): TGTGCCAGCAGCGAGATGCGGACAGGGATCGACGAGCAGTACTTC.